The sample holds many counts of the clone carrying this T cell receptor (beta chain). Antigen specificity is unknown. Trimming pared 7 bases from V and 1 base from J, leaving 13 bases between. The CDR3 length is 14 residues. This entry comes from a study of T cells in Graves' hyperthyroidism and ophthalmopathy. Study at large: It was at initial diagnosis, before any treatment, that peripheral blood was collected. Whole-study findings and limits: The model made its ophthalmopathy prediction, and onset followed a median around six months later. In the blood, most expanded thyroid clonotypes above 0.001 appeared as well.

The investigators amplified TCR beta CDR3 regions from RNA transcripts. Using the HTBI primer set, a first-round RT-PCR was run on the TCR CDR3. TCRdb re-called the multiplex PCR reads with MiXCR, one entry per CDR3 protein. The sample holds about half a million distinct CDR3 sequences; around 22% are singletons and the top ten take roughly 12%. Diagnosis relied on clinical symptoms, serum thyroxine and TRAb, thyroid ultrasound and orbital computed tomography. Source material: blood. The V gene is TRBV12-3 or TRBV12-4, the J gene TRBJ1-1; tentative D call: TRBD1 (5 bases). The receptor's source is a woman in her 30s with Graves' ophthalmopathy. The DNA of the CDR3 is TGTGCCAGCATTTTCGGGGCAACGAACACTGAAGCTTTCTTT. Amino acids: CASIFGATNTEAFF.